The clone carrying this TCR beta chain was detected only once. Antigen specificity is unknown. An assay was performed, and its level was deep. Per the original data handling: From ImmunoSEQ came sequences covering only the junction and carrying no quality scores, so filtering differed. Measured with immunoSEQ multiplex PCR; TCRdb has only the in-frame clones, and not every one. V, J and clone size were drawn from that table, and D and trimming were deduced from the DNA. The profile shows hundreds of thousands of clones, 97% of them singletons. The data originate from a study of shared clonotypes between healthy human individuals. Study-wide results and caveats: Estimated richness values were generally larger in naive subsets than in memory subsets.

V was cut by 2 bases and J by 0 bases, with 8 bases left in between. The CDR3 is 15 amino acids. Looked up from germline, CDR1 is MDHEN and CDR2 is SYDVKM. The sequence derives from a woman under 40 in good health. Source material: naive CD4+ T cells sorted from blood. Indicated subset: CD45RA+ positively selected. The chain joins TRBV28 to TRBJ2-4, with D hard to call. The CDR3 DNA is TGTGCCAGCAGTTTAGCGCCCCTAGCCAAAAACATTCAGTACTTC. Amino acid sequence: CASSLAPLAKNIQYF. Full variable domain (missing parts from reference TRBV28 and TRBJ2-4): DVKVTQSSRYLVKRTGEKVFLECVQDMDHENMFWYRQDPGLGLRLIYFSYDVKMKEKGDIPEGYSVSREKKERFSLILESASTNQTSMYLCASSLAPLAKNIQYFGAGTRLSVL.